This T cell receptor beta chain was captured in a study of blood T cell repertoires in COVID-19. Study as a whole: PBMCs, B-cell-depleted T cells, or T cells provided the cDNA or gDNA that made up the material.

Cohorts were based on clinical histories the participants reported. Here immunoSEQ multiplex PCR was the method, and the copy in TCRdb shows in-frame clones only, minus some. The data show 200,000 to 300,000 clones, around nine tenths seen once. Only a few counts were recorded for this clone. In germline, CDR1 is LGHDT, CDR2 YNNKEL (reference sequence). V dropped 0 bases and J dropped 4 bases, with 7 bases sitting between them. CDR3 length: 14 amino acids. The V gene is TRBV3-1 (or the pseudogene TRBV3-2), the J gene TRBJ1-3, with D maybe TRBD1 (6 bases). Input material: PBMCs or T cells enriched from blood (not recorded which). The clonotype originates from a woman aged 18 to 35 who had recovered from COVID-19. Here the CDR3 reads CASSQDRGGNTIYF. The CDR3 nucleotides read TGTGCCAGCAGCCAAGATAGGGGGGGAAACACCATATATTTT.